One sample yielded the 7 T cell receptor beta chains listed below, sequenced in a study of blood T cell repertoires in COVID-19. Sequenced by immunoSEQ multiplex PCR; TCRdb stores in-frame clones only, minus some. The sample lists under 70,000 clones, 91% occurring once. The specimen sequenced was peripheral blood. These receptor sequences come from a woman aged 55-70 years with active or convalescent COVID-19.

The V and J genes are TRBV7-9 and TRBJ2-7; D is uncertain. The CDR3 totals 11 residues. Germline loops: CDR1 SEHNR, CDR2 FQNEAQ (reference sequence). With 5 bases removed from V and 7 bases from J, the gap between germline ends came to 9 bases. CDR3 residues: CASSPGWEQYF. The CDR3 DNA reads TGTGCCAGCAGCCCAGGTTGGGAGCAGTACTTC.

The V and J genes are TRBV19 and TRBJ1-1; 8 bases match TRBD1. Per the germline V gene, CDR1 is LNHDA and CDR2 is SQIVND (reference sequence). The CDR3 contains 13 residues. The V segment lost 8 bases and the J segment 8 bases; nucleotides outside the gene matches: 10. The CDR3 reads CASSLQGEVEAFF. The CDR3 DNA sequence: TGTGCCAGTTCCCTACAGGGGGAGGTCGAAGCTTTCTTT.

CDR3 residues: CASSPLRASGLGGELFF. As DNA, the CDR3 is TGTGCCAGCAGCCCCCTTAGAGCCAGCGGGTTAGGCGGGGAGCTGTTTTTT. V usage is TRBV9 and J usage is TRBJ2-2, with a possible D match to TRBD2 (6 bases). The germline gives CDR1 SGDLS, CDR2 YYNGEE. CDR3 length: 17 residues. V lost 4 bases and J 7 bases, leaving 23 bases between the germline ends.

The chain combines TRBV28 with TRBJ1-3; 7 nucleotides line up with TRBD1. The CDR3 has 13 amino acids. Trimming at V came to 7 bases and at J to 1 base, leaving 1 base not matched to a gene. Germline V gives CDR1 MDHEN, CDR2 SYDVKM. CDR3 DNA: TGTGCCAGCACCAGGGGGTCTGGAAACACCATATATTTT. It encodes CASTRGSGNTIYF. The full variable domain, rest sourced from reference TRBV28 and TRBJ1-3, is DVKVTQSSRYLVKRTGEKVFLECVQDMDHENMFWYRQDPGLGLRLIYFSYDVKMKEKGDIPEGYSVSREKKERFSLILESASTNQTSMYLCASTRGSGNTIYFGEGSWLTVV.

The chain uses TRBV16 and TRBJ1-5; D is perhaps TRBD1 (5 bases). Trimming pared 0 bases from V and 5 bases from J, leaving 8 bases between. Germline V gene lookup returns CDR1 KGHSY and CDR2 FQNENV. This CDR3 region has 14 residues. The CDR3 DNA is TGTGCCAGCAGCCAATCAAGGGGTGATCAGCCCCAGCATTTT. Translated, it gives CASSQSRGDQPQHF.

This clone was counted between two and nine times. The gene calls are TRBV7-3 and TRBJ2-7; 7 positions match TRBD2. The CDR3 has 15 residues. The germline CDR1 and CDR2 sequences are SGHTA and FQGTGA. V trimming: 2 bases; J trimming: 5 bases; junction bases outside the gene matches: 9. CDR3 sequence reads: CASSLLGGSTHEQYF. The CDR3 coding sequence is TGTGCCAGCAGCTTACTCGGCGGGAGTACCCACGAGCAGTACTTC. Full variable domain (remainder filled in from reference TRBV7-3 and TRBJ2-7): GAGVSQTPSNKVTEKGKYVELRCDPISGHTALYWYRQSLGQGPEFLIYFQGTGAADDSGLPNDRFFAVRPEGSVSTLKIQRTERGDSAVYLCASSLLGGSTHEQYFGPGTRLTVT.

The chain uses TRBV5-1 and TRBJ1-1; D is possibly TRBD1 (5 bases). The CDR3 covers 14 residues. Germline assignment: CDR1 SGHRS and CDR2 YFSETQ. Trimming left V 0 bases short and J 6 bases short, with 12 bases between. The CDR3 region is CASSLAGGEPEAFF. In DNA form, the CDR3 reads TGCGCCAGCAGCTTGGCCGGGGGGGAACCTGAAGCTTTCTTT.